The clone carrying this T cell receptor beta chain was seen repeatedly, ten times or more. The CDR3 is made up of 14 amino acids. Germline-derived CDR1 and CDR2 are SGHTA and FQGNSA. The ends were cut back, 5 bases at V and 4 bases at J, with 14 bases in the middle. This sample is part of a study of kidney transplant recipient with SARS-CoV-2 infection. TCRdb fed the reads into MiXCR, producing one record per CDR3 protein. The sample shows some 220,000 distinct CDR3 sequences, 29% of them seen only once. This receptor was obtained from a male patient aged 30 to 39 who had COVID-19 and was a kidney transplant recipient. Some T cells may be provided by the graft donor. The sequences come from a blood sample, collected at baseline and between days 110 and 120 from a kidney transplant recipient. The rearrangement links TRBV7-2 to TRBJ1-2, with D unclear. This chain's CDR3 is CASSPRSGSYGYTF. The CDR3 nucleotides are TGTGCCAGCAGCCCCCGATCGGGGAGCTATGGCTACACCTTC.